This T cell receptor (beta chain) comes out of a study of read filtering for tumor transcriptome and immune sequencing. Findings and caveats of the study: In IR-seq, single-read clonotypes were roughly 82% of clonotypes but 3% to 3.5% of reads.

From approximately 430 ng of RNA, a library with molecular barcoded alpha/delta and beta/gamma adaptors was made. TCRdb redid the calling of the reads with MiXCR, one entry per CDR3 protein. This repertoire shows about 90,000 distinct CDR3 sequences, around 12% found once; its top ten account for 15%. Germline V CDR1 and CDR2: DFQATT, SNEGSKA (reference sequence). This CDR3 has 14 residues. V gave up 0 bases and J gave up 3 bases, with 9 bases separating them. With regard to this clonotype: The target antigen is unknown.

The gene calls are TRBV20-1 and TRBJ2-1; no reliable D call. This TCR was sampled from a donor aged 40 or older with multiple myeloma. Sequenced: a population of CD138-negative cells sorted from bone marrow. The CDR3 is CSARDPEFYNEQFF. DNA for the CDR3: TGCAGTGCTAGAGATCCAGAGTTCTACAATGAGCAGTTCTTC.